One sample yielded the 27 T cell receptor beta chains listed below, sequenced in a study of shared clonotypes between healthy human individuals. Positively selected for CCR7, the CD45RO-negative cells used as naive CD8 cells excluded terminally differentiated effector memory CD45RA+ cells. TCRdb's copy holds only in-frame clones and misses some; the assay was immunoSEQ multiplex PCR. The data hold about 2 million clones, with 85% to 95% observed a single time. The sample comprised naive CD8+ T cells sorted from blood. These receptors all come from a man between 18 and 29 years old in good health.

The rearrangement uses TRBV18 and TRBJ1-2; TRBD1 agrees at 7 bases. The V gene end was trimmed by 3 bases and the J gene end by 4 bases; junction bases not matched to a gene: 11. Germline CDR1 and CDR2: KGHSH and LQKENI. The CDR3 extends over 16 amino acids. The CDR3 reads CASSPPGAGDSYGYTF. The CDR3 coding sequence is TGTGCCAGCTCACCCCCAGGAGCAGGGGACAGCTATGGCTACACCTTC. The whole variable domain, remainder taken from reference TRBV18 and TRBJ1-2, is NAGVMQNPRHLVRRRGQEARLRCSPMKGHSHVYWYRQLPEEGLKFMVYLQKENIIDESGMPKERFSAEFPKEGPSILRIQQVVRGDSAAYFCASSPPGAGDSYGYTFGSGTRLTVV.

CDR3 in amino acids: CASSPQIGVDEQFF. The DNA of the CDR3 is TGTGCCAGCAGCCCCCAAATAGGAGTAGATGAGCAGTTCTTC. The chain employs TRBV7-9 and TRBJ2-1; D call uncertain. The germline V gene has CDR1 SEHNR and CDR2 FQNEAQ (reference sequence). V was cut by 5 bases and J by 8 bases, with 16 bases left in between. The CDR3 consists of 14 residues.

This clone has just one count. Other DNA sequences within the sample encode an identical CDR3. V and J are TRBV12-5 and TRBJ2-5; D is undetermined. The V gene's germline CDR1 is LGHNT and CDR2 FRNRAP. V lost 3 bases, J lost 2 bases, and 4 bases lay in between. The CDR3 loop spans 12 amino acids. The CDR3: CASGLSQETQYF. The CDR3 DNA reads TGTGCTAGTGGTTTATCTCAAGAGACCCAGTACTTC.

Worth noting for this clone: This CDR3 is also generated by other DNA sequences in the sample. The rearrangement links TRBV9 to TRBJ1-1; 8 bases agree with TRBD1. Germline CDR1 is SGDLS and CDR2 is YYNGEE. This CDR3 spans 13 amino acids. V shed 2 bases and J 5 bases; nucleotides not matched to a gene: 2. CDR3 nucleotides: TGTGCCAGCAGCGTCGACAGGGGAACTGAAGCTTTCTTT. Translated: CASSVDRGTEAFF. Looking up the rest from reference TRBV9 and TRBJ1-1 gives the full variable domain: DSGVTQTPKHLITATGQRVTLRCSPRSGDLSVYWYQQSLDQGLQFLIQYYNGEERAKGNILERFSAQQFPDLHSELNLSSLELGDSALYFCASSVDRGTEAFFGQGTRLTVV.

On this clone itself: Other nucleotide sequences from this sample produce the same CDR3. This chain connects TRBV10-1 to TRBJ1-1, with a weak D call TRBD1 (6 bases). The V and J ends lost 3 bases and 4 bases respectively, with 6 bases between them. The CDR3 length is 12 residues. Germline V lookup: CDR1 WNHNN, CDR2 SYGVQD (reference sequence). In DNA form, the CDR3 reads TGCGCCAGCAGTGACAGGGGCACTGAAGCTTTCTTT. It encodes CASSDRGTEAFF.

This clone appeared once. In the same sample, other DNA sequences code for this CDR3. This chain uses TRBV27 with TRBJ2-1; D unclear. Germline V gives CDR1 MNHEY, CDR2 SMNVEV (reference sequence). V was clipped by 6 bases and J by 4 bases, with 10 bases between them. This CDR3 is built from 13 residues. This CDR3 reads CASSPGLYNEQFF. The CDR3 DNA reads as TGTGCCAGCAGCCCGGGTCTGTACAATGAGCAGTTCTTC.

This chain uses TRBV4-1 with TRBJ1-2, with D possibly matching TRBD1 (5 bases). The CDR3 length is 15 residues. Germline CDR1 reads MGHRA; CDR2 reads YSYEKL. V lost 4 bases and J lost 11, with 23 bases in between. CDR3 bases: TGCGCCAGCAGCCCGGGGGTGGACGCCTACTTTGGTTACACCTTC. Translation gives CASSPGVDAYFGYTF.

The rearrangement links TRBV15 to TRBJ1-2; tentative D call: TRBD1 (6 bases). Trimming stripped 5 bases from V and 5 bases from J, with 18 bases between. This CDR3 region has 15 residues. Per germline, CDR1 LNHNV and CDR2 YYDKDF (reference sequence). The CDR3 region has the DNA TGTGCCACCAGCCCCAGGGGCCCTTCGGGGTATGGCTACACCTTC. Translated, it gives CATSPRGPSGYGYTF.

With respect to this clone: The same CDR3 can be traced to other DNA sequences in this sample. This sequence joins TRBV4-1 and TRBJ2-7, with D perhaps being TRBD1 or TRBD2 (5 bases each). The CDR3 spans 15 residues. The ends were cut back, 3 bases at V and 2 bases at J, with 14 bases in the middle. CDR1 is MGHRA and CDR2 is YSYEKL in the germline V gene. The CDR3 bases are TGCGCCAGCAGCCACTTAGGGGACGGAGCCTACGAGCAGTACTTC. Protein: CASSHLGDGAYEQYF.

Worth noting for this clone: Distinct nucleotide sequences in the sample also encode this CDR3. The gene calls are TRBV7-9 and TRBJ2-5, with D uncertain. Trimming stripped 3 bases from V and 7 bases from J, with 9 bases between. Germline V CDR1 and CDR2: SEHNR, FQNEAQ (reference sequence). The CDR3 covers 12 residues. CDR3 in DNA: TGTGCCAGCAGCTTGGGCCGCGGGACCCAGTACTTC. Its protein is CASSLGRGTQYF.

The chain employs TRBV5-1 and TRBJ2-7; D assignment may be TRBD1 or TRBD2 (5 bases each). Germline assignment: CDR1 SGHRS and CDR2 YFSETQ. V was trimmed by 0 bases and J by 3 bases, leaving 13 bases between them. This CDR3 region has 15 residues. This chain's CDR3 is CASSLGRDANYEQYF. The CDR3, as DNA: TGCGCCAGCAGCTTGGGTCGGGACGCCAACTACGAGCAGTACTTC.

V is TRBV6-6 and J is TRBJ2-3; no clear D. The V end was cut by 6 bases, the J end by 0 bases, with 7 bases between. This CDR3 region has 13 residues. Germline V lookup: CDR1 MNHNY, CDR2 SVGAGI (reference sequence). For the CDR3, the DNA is TGTGCCAGCAGCCCCCTCAGCACAGATACGCAGTATTTT. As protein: CASSPLSTDTQYF.

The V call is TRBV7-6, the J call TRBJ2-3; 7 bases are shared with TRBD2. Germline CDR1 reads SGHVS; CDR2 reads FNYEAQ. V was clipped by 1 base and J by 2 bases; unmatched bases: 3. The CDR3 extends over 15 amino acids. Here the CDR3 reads CASSLGLAVTDTQYF. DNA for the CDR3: TGTGCCAGCAGCTTAGGGCTAGCGGTCACAGATACGCAGTATTTT.

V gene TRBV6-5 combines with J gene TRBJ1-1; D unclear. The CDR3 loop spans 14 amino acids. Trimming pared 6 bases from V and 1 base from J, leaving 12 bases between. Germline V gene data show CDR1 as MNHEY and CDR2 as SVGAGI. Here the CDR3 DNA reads TGTGCCAGCAGCCCGGGCCGGGAGAACACTGAAGCTTTCTTT. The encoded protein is CASSPGRENTEAFF.

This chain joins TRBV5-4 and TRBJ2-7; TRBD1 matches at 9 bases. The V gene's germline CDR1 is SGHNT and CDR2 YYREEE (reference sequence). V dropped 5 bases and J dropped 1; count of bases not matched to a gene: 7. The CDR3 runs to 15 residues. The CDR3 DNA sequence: TGTGCCAGCAGTAGAGGGGACAGGGCGTCCTACGAGCAGTACTTC. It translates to CASSRGDRASYEQYF.

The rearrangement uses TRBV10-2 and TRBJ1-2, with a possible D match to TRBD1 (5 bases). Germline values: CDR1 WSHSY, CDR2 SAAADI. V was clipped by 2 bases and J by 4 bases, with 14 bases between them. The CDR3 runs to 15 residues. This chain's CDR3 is CASSETGGGGYGYTF. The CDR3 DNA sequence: TGCGCCAGCAGTGAGACAGGTGGCGGGGGCTATGGCTACACCTTC.

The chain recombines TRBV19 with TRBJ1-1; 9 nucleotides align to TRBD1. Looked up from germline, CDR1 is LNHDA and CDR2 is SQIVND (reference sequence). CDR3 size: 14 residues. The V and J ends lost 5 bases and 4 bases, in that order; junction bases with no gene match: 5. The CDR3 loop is CASSPRDRATEAFF. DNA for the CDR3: TGTGCCAGTAGTCCCCGGGACAGGGCCACTGAAGCTTTCTTT.

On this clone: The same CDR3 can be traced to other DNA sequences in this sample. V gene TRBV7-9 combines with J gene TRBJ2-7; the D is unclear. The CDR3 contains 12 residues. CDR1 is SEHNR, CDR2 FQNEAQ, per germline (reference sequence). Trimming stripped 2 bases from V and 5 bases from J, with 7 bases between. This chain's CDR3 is CASSLTGDEQYF. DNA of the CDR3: TGTGCCAGCAGCTTAACTGGGGACGAGCAGTACTTC. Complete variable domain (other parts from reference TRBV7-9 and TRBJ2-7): DTGVSQNPRHKITKRGQNVTFRCDPISEHNRLYWYRQTLGQGPEFLTYFQNEAQLEKSRLLSDRFSAERPKGSFSTLEIQRTEQGDSAMYLCASSLTGDEQYFGPGTRLTVT.

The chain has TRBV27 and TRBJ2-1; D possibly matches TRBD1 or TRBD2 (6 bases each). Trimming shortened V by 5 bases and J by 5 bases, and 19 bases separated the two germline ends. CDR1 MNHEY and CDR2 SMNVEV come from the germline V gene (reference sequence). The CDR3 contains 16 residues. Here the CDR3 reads CASSPYQPRGDNEQFF. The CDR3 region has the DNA TGTGCCAGCAGTCCCTACCAGCCGAGGGGGGACAATGAGCAGTTCTTC.

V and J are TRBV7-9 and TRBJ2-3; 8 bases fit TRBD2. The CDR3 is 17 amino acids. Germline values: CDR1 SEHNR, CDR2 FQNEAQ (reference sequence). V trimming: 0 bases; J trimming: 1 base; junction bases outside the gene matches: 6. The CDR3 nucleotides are TGTGCCAGCAGCTTAGCGAGCGGGGGTGGAGGCACAGATACGCAGTATTTT. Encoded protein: CASSLASGGGGTDTQYF.

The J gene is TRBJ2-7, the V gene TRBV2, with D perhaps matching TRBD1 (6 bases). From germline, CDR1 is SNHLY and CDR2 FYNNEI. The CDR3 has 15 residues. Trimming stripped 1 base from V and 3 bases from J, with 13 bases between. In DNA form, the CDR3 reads TGTGCCAGCAGTGAAGAGGGGACACCAAACTACGAGCAGTACTTC. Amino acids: CASSEEGTPNYEQYF. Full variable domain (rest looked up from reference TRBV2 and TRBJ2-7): EPEVTQTPSHQVTQMGQEVILRCVPISNHLYFYWYRQILGQKVEFLVSFYNNEISEKSEIFDDQFSVERPDGSNFTLKIRSTKLEDSAMYFCASSEEGTPNYEQYFGPGTRLTVT.

The CDR3: CASSESTGHSYEQYF. The DNA for the CDR3 is TGCGCCAGCAGTGAGTCGACCGGTCACTCCTACGAGCAGTACTTC. The chain uses TRBV10-1 and TRBJ2-7; D not resolved. Trimming left V 0 bases short and J 0 bases short, with 9 bases between. The CDR3 is made up of 15 amino acids. Per germline, CDR1 WNHNN and CDR2 SYGVQD (reference sequence).

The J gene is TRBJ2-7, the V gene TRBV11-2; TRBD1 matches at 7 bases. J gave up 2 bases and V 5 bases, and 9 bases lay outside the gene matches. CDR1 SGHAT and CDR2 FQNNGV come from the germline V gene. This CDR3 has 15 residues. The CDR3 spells CASSARQGITYEQYF. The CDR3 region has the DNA TGTGCCAGCAGCGCCAGACAGGGAATTACCTACGAGCAGTACTTC.

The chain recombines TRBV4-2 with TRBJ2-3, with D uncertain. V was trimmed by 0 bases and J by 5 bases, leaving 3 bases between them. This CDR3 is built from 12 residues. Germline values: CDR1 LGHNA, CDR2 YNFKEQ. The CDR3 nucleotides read TGTGCCAGCAGCCAAGAGTTAGATACGCAGTATTTT. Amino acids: CASSQELDTQYF.

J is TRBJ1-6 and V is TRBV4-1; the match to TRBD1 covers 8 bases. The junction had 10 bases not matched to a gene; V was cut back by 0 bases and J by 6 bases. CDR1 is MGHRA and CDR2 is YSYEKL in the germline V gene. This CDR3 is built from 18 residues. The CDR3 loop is CASSQDPGQGVFNSPLHF. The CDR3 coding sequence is TGCGCCAGCAGCCAAGATCCCGGACAGGGAGTCTTTAATTCACCCCTCCACTTT.

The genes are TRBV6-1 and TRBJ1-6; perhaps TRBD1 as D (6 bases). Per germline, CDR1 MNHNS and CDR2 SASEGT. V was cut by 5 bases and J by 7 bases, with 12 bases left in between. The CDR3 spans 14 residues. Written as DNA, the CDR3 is TGTGCCAGCAGTCCTACAGGGTACAATTCACCCCTCCACTTT. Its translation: CASSPTGYNSPLHF.

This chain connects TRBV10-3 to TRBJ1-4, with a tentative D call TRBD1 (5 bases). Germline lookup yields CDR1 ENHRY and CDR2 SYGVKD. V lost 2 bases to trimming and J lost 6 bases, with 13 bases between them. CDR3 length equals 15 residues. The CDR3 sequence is CAISEPGTAHEKLFF. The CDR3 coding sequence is TGTGCCATCAGTGAGCCCGGGACTGCGCATGAAAAACTGTTTTTT.